This T cell receptor beta chain is from a study of T cell responses to AZD1222 COVID-19 vaccine. In the study overall: Analysis merged second doses at about 4 or about 12 weeks.

Assay: immunoSEQ multiplex PCR; the TCRdb copy retains only in-frame clones and omits some. The sample shows more than 75,000 clones, roughly nine tenths of them seen only once. Findings and limits, study-wide: Spike-spanning, vaccine-associated CD4 TCRs were dominant at 160-218 and 743-854. Unmutated regions of variants are reportedly targeted by nearly half of spike-specific TCRs. The donor group comprised mostly white British people and more females; the analysis possibly underestimated clonal diversity.

About this clone itself: What it recognizes is unknown.

CDR3 length: 14 amino acids. Germline V gene data show CDR1 as SGHRS and CDR2 as YFSETQ. J lost 8 bases, V lost 0 bases, and 4 bases had no gene match. The clonotype originates from an adult in good health. This chain joins TRBV5-1 and TRBJ1-4, with TRBD1 matching 7 bases. The sample here was peripheral blood, taken on day 0 of AZD1222 vaccination. The CDR3 spells CASSLGQGIEKLFF. In DNA form, the CDR3 reads TGCGCCAGCAGCTTGGGACAGGGAATAGAAAAACTGTTTTTT.